The rows below give T cell receptor beta chains drawn from one sample of a study of cytomegalovirus exposure and HLA in healthy donors. Clones were sequenced by immunoSEQ multiplex PCR, and TCRdb holds only the in-frame ones, with some missing. Of roughly 120,000 clones in the sample, less than 90% were seen once. The sample taken for sequencing was PBMCs. The receptors were sampled from a man between 18 and 35 years old in good health and CMV-seropositive. Both conserved end residues are part of each CDR3. A D gene is named only where the DNA matches it firmly. Only some rows state a clone size, as once, few, many or a class for expanded clones.

J gene,V gene,clone size,D gene,CDR3 protein,CDR3 DNA
TRBJ2-3,TRBV7-8,.,TRBD2,CASSLPSGGGWDTQYF,TGTGCCAGCAGCCTGCCTAGCGGGGGGGGTTGGGATACGCAGTATTTT
TRBJ1-5,TRBV12-5,.,TRBD1,CASGLVVPGQGNNQPQHF,TGTGCTAGTGGTTTGGTTGTCCCGGGACAGGGTAACAATCAGCCCCAGCATTTT
TRBJ2-3,TRBV6-1,.,TRBD2,CASSGNWGGGTDTQYF,TGTGCCAGCAGTGGTAATTGGGGGGGAGGTACAGATACGCAGTATTTT
TRBJ2-5,TRBV6-5,.,.,CASRSGWAQETQYF,TGTGCCAGCAGATCAGGGTGGGCCCAAGAGACCCAGTACTTC
TRBJ1-2,TRBV7-9,.,.,CASTGNGYGYTF,TGTGCCAGCACGGGAAACGGCTATGGCTACACCTTC
TRBJ2-7,TRBV28,.,TRBD2,CASTYPRTPSGSYEQYF,TGTGCCAGCACTTACCCCCGGACGCCTAGCGGTTCCTACGAGCAGTACTTC
TRBJ2-2,TRBV2,once,TRBD1,CAKQDRGNTGELFF,TGTGCCAAACAAGACAGGGGAAACACCGGGGAGCTGTTTTTT
TRBJ1-1,TRBV19,.,.,CASSIQANTEAFF,TGTGCCAGTAGTATACAAGCGAACACTGAAGCTTTCTTT
TRBJ1-2,TRBV19,once,.,CATSDPGREANYGYTF,TGTGCCACCTCAGACCCTGGACGGGAAGCTAACTATGGCTACACCTTC
TRBJ2-5,TRBV25-1,.,TRBD2,CASSPGTSGIETQYF,TGTGCCAGCAGCCCCGGGACTAGCGGTATAGAGACCCAGTACTTC
TRBJ2-5,TRBV7-2,once,TRBD2,CASSLGLEETQYF,TGTGCCAGCAGCCTGGGACTAGAAGAGACCCAGTACTTC
TRBJ2-5,TRBV10-3,.,TRBD1,CAISPRQGARETQYF,TGTGCCATCAGCCCCAGACAGGGGGCGAGGGAGACCCAGTACTTC
TRBJ2-2,TRBV4-2,.,TRBD1,CASSPRSGQGVTGELFF,TGTGCCAGCAGCCCTCGGTCAGGACAGGGAGTAACCGGGGAGCTGTTTTTT
TRBJ1-4,TRBV19,.,.,CASSTGEPSEKLFF,TGTGCCAGTAGTACGGGGGAGCCTAGTGAAAAACTGTTTTTT
TRBJ1-1,TRBV27,.,.,CASSLYGEAFF,TGTGCCAGCAGTTTATACGGTGAAGCTTTCTTT
TRBJ2-5,TRBV5-1,.,.,CASTPGLIQETQYF,TGCGCCAGCACCCCCGGACTTATACAAGAGACCCAGTACTTC
TRBJ1-2,TRBV29-1,few,.,CSVLLGTYNYGYTF,TGCAGCGTTCTGTTGGGGACATATAACTATGGCTACACCTTC
TRBJ2-5,TRBV5-1,.,TRBD1,CASSRGQGVQETQYF,TGCGCCAGCAGCAGGGGACAGGGGGTTCAAGAGACCCAGTACTTC
TRBJ1-4,TRBV7-8,.,.,CASSFGGGALYALFF,.
TRBJ1-1,TRBV5-1,.,.,CASSYDSSTEAFF,TGCGCCAGCAGCTATGACAGCAGCACTGAAGCTTTCTTT
TRBJ2-3,TRBV27,.,TRBD2,CASSLSPSGDPDTQYF,TGTGCCAGCAGTTTATCCCCGAGCGGGGACCCAGATACGCAGTATTTT
TRBJ2-7,TRBV29-1,.,TRBD2,CSAGSGGAYEQYF,TGCAGCGCGGGTAGCGGGGGGGCCTACGAGCAGTACTTC
TRBJ2-1,TRBV5-8,.,.,CASSPRLPRFYNEQFF,TGTGCCAGCAGCCCAAGACTCCCCCGGTTTTACAATGAGCAGTTCTTC
TRBJ2-1,TRBV18,.,TRBD2,CATRLAGWQFF,TGTGCCACCCGACTAGCGGGGTGGCAGTTCTTC
TRBJ1-3,TRBV19,.,.,CATSPSTRGAGNTIYF,TGTGCCACTAGTCCCTCGACCCGGGGAGCTGGAAACACCATATATTTT
TRBJ1-1,TRBV9,.,.,CASSPSLVENTEAFF,TGTGCCAGCAGTCCTTCCCTAGTGGAGAACACTGAAGCTTTCTTT
TRBJ1-1,TRBV2,.,TRBD1,CASRPGTGGTEAFF,TGTGCCAGCAGGCCGGGGACAGGAGGCACTGAAGCTTTCTTT
TRBJ1-1,TRBV5-1,.,.,CASSPQGTEAFF,TGCGCCAGCAGCCCCCAGGGAACTGAAGCTTTCTTT
TRBJ1-1,TRBV27,few,.,CASSLSRNTEAFF,TGTGCCAGCAGTTTATCGCGGAACACTGAAGCTTTCTTT
TRBJ2-3,TRBV10-1,.,TRBD2,CASSDQRGATDTQYF,TGCGCCAGCAGTGATCAGCGGGGGGCCACAGATACGCAGTATTTT
TRBJ2-7,TRBV10-3,.,TRBD1,CAIRSLVQGGPYEQYF,TGTGCCATCAGATCATTAGTACAGGGGGGTCCCTACGAGCAGTACTTC
TRBJ2-5,TRBV5-1,.,.,CASSLSEETQYF,TGCGCCAGCAGCTTAAGCGAAGAGACCCAGTACTTC
TRBJ2-5,TRBV9,.,.,CASSVGDSLGETQYF,TGTGCCAGCAGCGTAGGAGACAGCCTAGGAGAGACCCAGTACTTC
TRBJ2-7,TRBV5-6,few,.,CASSLGYYEQYF,TGTGCCAGCAGCTTGGGTTACTACGAGCAGTACTTC
TRBJ1-1,TRBV6-5,.,.,CASRILFRGNTEAFF,TGTGCCAGCAGGATCCTATTTCGAGGTAACACTGAAGCTTTCTTT
TRBJ2-7,TRBV10-1,.,.,CASRASARDGSYEQYF,TGCGCCAGCAGAGCCTCCGCGAGGGATGGCTCCTACGAGCAGTACTTC
TRBJ2-1,TRBV11-3,.,.,CASSLNGGLSYNEQFF,TGTGCCAGCAGCTTAAACGGGGGGCTCTCCTACAATGAGCAGTTCTTC
TRBJ2-1,TRBV28,.,TRBD1,CASRGQGASYNEQFF,TGTGCCAGCAGAGGTCAGGGGGCCTCCTACAATGAGCAGTTCTTC
TRBJ2-7,TRBV6-5,.,TRBD1,CASSFRTGGTAQYF,TGTGCCAGCAGTTTCCGGACAGGGGGTACCGCGCAGTACTTC
TRBJ1-5,TRBV5-8,.,TRBD1,CASSVQGYSNQPQHF,TGTGCCAGCAGCGTACAGGGGTATAGCAATCAGCCCCAGCATTTT
TRBJ2-2,TRBV6-5,.,TRBD1,CASSRQGLAGELFF,TGTGCCAGCAGCCGACAGGGATTAGCCGGGGAGCTGTTTTTT
TRBJ2-2,TRBV30,.,.,CAGTQGNTGELFF,TGTGCCGGGACCCAGGGGAACACCGGGGAGCTGTTTTTT
TRBJ2-7,TRBV7-9,few,TRBD2,CASSFGGGSYEQYF,TGTGCCAGCAGCTTTGGGGGAGGGAGCTACGAGCAGTACTTC
TRBJ2-3,TRBV27,.,.,CASSWRQGTDTQYF,TGTGCCAGCAGTTGGAGACAGGGCACAGATACGCAGTATTTT
TRBJ2-3,TRBV6-1,.,.,CASSDYTQYF,TGTGCCAGCAGTGACTATACGCAGTATTTT
TRBJ1-2,TRBV28,.,TRBD1,CASSLGPGQNYGYTF,TGTGCCAGCAGTTTGGGCCCGGGACAGAACTATGGCTACACCTTC